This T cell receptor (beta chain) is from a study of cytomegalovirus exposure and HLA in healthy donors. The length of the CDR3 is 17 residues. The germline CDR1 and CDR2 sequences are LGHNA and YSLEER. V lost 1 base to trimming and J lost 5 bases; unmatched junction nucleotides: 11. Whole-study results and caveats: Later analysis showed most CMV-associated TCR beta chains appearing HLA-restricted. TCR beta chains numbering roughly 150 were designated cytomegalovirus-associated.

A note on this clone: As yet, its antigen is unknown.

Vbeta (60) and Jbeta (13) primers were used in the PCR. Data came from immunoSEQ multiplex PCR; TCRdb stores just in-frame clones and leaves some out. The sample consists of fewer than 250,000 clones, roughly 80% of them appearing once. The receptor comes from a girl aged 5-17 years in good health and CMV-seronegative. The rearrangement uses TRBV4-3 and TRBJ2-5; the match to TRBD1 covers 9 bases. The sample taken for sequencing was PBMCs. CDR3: CASSQGTGAQYRETQYF. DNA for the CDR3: TGCGCCAGCAGCCAAGGGACAGGGGCGCAATACCGGGAGACCCAGTACTTC.